This TCR beta chain was sequenced in a study of cytomegalovirus exposure and HLA in healthy donors. Study-level points and caveats: Reportedly, diagnosis of cytomegalovirus status by the classifier showed high specificity and sensitivity.

PCR was performed using 60 Vbeta and 13 Jbeta primers. Assay: immunoSEQ multiplex PCR; the TCRdb copy retains only in-frame clones and omits some. Altogether 100,000 to 150,000 clones are present, 70% to 80% being singletons, with the ten largest covering about 16%. The CDR3 is 12 amino acids. Trimming removed 4 bases at V and 5 bases at J, with 5 bases between. Germline V gene lookup returns CDR1 MNHEY and CDR2 SVGAGI. A remark on this clone: Its antigen is not identified. Other nucleotide sequences in the sample specify the same CDR3.

Sequenced sample: PBMCs. This receptor was taken from a man aged 50 to 59 in good health and CMV-seropositive. The chain has TRBV6-5 and TRBJ2-2; D is uncertain. The CDR3: CASSSSTGELFF. CDR3 DNA sequence: TGTGCCAGCAGTTCTAGTACCGGGGAGCTGTTTTTT.